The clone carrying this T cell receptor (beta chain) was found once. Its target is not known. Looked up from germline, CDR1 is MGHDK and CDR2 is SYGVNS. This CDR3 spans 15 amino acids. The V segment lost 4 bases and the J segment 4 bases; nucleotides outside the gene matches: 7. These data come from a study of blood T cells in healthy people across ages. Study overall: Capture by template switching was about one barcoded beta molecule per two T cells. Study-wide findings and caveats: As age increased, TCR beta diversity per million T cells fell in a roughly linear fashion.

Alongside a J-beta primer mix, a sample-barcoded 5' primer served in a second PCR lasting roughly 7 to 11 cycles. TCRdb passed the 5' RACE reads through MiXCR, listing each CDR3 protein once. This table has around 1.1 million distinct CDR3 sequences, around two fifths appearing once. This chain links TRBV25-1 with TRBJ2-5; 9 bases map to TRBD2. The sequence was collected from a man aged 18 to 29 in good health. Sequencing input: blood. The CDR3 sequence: CASSGGRVWRETQYF. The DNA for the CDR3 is TGTGCCAGCAGTGGCGGGAGGGTGTGGAGAGAGACCCAGTACTTC. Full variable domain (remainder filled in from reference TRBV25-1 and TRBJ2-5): EADIYQTPRYLVIGTGKKITLECSQTMGHDKMYWYQQDPGMELHLIHYSYGVNSTEKGDLSSESTVSRIRTEHFPLTLESARPSHTSQYLCASSGGRVWRETQYFGPGTRLLVL.